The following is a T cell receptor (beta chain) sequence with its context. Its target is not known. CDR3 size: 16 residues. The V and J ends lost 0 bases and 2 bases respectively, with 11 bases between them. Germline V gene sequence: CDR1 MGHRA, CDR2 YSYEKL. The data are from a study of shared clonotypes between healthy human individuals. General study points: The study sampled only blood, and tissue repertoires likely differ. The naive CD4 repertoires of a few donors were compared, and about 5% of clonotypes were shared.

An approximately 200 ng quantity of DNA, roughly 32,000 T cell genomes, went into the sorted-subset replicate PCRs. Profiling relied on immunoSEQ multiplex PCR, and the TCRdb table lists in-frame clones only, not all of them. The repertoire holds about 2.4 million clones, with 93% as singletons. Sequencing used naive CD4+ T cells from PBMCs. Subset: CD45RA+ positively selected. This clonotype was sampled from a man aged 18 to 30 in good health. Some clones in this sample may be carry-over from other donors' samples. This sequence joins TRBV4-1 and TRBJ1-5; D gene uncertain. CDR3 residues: CASSQDSAQRNQPQHF. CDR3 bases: TGCGCCAGCAGCCAAGATTCCGCCCAGCGCAATCAGCCCCAGCATTTT.